The following is a T cell receptor beta chain sequence with its context. These data originate in a study of T cell changes during pregnancy in multiple sclerosis. The protocol was immunoSEQ multiplex PCR, while the TCRdb copy is restricted to in-frame clones and leaves out a portion. The data hold around 56,000 clones, with 90% to 95% observed a single time. The CDR3 has 15 residues. Germline-derived CDR1 and CDR2 are MNHNY and SVGAGI (reference sequence). V lost 0 bases and J lost 7; bases outside the gene matches: 2. This clonotype was obtained from a female donor in good health, enrolled as a control in a pregnancy study. Here the sequenced sample was peripheral blood, taken in the third trimester of pregnancy. V and J are TRBV6-6 and TRBJ1-4; 10 bases are a match to TRBD1. DNA for the CDR3: TGTGCCAGCAGTTACTCGGGACAGGGGAGTGAAAAACTGTTTTTT. Translation gives CASSYSGQGSEKLFF.